This T cell receptor (beta chain) was sequenced in a study of T cell repertoires in cytomegalovirus infection (dated by TCRdb to 2018 to 2020). With regard to the full study: Recently identified HLA-C-restricted CMV epitopes, whose presentation resists viral immunomodulation, were targeted by peptide stimulations together with well-studied HLA-B-restricted epitopes. Donor HLA type was relevant to the analysis, as public TCR beta signatures indicated carriage of CMV infection together with the matching HLA type.

Comment on this clonotype: The specificity of this receptor is unknown. Per-base qualities were not stored, and no clone one base away is much larger.

Reading the label with the study, this specimen's treatment or condition is: in vitro stimulation with specific CMV peptide epitopes to enrich CMV-specific T cells. Overall results and qualifications from the work: Carriers of CMV infection plus the relevant HLA type were discriminated by the cumulative frequency of public TCR beta family members in the study cohort and in an independent approximately 400-donor cohort. The ex vivo response was dominated by HLA-C-restricted CMV-specific TCR beta clonotypes, which also provided the single most frequent clonotype in two of eight donors.

TCRdb records Illumina HiSeq 1500 as the sequencer. TCRdb passed the public sequencing reads through fastp at Q25 and MiXCR, retaining productive beta sequences. Every distinct CDR3 protein forms one entry, paired with its most common genes and DNA. In all, the sample holds some 350,000 distinct CDR3 sequences, and 25% to 30% of those were seen once. The ten largest make up over 15% of the sample. V was cut back by 0 bases and J by 10 bases, leaving a gap of 13 bases between them. CDR1 and CDR2 are read off the germline V gene as SGDLS and YYNGEE. The CDR3 starts with the cysteine, ends with the phenylalanine, and has 13 residues. The kept DNA is CDR3 alone, 39 bases in frame from the first base.

The clonotype comes from a human donor in good health (CMV status not recorded). Some clones in this sample may be carry-over from other donors' samples. This receptor chain uses TRBV9 and TRBJ1-2; the best D guess is TRBD1, with 5 bases matching. The source material was cultured PBMCs, sampled from culture after CMV antigen stimulation. The base sequence is TGTGCCAGCAGCGTAGAAGCGCAGGGCTACTACACCTTC. Translated, this is CASSVEAQGYYTF.